This T cell receptor beta chain was obtained from a study of T cell clonality in common variable immunodeficiency. Study outcomes and limitations: Repertoire-complication correlations in CVID were limited by patient heterogeneity. Fewer deletions and N-nucleotide insertions were reportedly seen in common variable immunodeficiency TCR beta sequences. CVID subjects showed higher TCRbeta clonality than healthy controls.

Per the germline V gene, CDR1 is SGHTA and CDR2 is FQGNSA. CDR3 length: 14 residues. The V end was cut by 5 bases, the J end by 0 bases, with 11 bases between. All CVID subjects were on immunoglobulin replacement for at least one year. This clone was counted only a few times. Its antigen is unidentified. The read terminates 3 residues ahead of where the CDR3 ends, so the germline J gene completes it. The protocol was immunoSEQ multiplex PCR, while the TCRdb copy is restricted to in-frame clones and leaves out a portion. Observed in the sample are about 5,000 clones, none of them singletons. The sequenced sample was peripheral blood mononuclear cells. This sequence joins TRBV7-2 and TRBJ2-7, with D perhaps given as TRBD1 or TRBD2 (5 bases each). This receptor was taken from a human donor with common variable immunodeficiency. The covered CDR3 bases are TGTGCCAGCAGCAACCAGAGGGGCTCCTACGAG. This sequence encodes CASSNQRGSYE. The entire CDR3 protein is CASSNQRGSYEQYF. The full variable domain, rest sourced from reference TRBV7-2 and TRBJ2-7, is GAGVSQSPSNKVTEKGKDVELRCDPISGHTALYWYRQSLGQGLEFLIYFQGNSAPDKSGLPSDRFSAERTGGSVSTLTIQRTQQEDSAVYLCASSNQRGSYEQYFGPGTRLTVT.